This paragraph covers one T cell receptor (beta chain) sequence. TCRdb's table, derived via immunoSEQ multiplex PCR, lists solely in-frame clones and lacks some. The sample has 7,500 to 9,500 clones, about four fifths seen once. Germline V lookup: CDR1 SGHTA, CDR2 FQGNSA. The CDR3 contains 13 residues. V was clipped by 5 bases and J by 6 bases; unmatched bases: 6. The data were taken from a study of tumor T cells in aggressive B-cell lymphoma. This receptor was identified in an adult with diffuse large B cell lymphoma. Input material: tumor tissue. V is TRBV7-2 and J is TRBJ2-7, with TRBD1 matching 8 bases. The CDR3 DNA reads as TGTGCCAGCAGCCCAAACAGGGGGAGCGAGCAGTACTTC. This gives the protein CASSPNRGSEQYF. Full variable domain (rest looked up from reference TRBV7-2 and TRBJ2-7): GAGVSQSPSNKVTEKGKDVELRCDPISGHTALYWYRQSLGQGLEFLIYFQGNSAPDKSGLPSDRFSAERTGGSVSTLTIQRTQQEDSAVYLCASSPNRGSEQYFGPGTRLTVT.